These T cell receptor beta chains were read from a single sample in a study of shared T cell receptors in the human thymus. TCRdb's table, derived via immunoSEQ multiplex PCR, lists solely in-frame clones and lacks some. The table lists 500,000 to 550,000 clones, 75% to 85% of them singletons. A further study also used this sample, focusing on human thymus T cells.

The sequenced sample consisted of thymocytes. Receptor source: a boy less than two years old with a congenital heart defect. Each CDR3 is given with its conserved first and last residue. The order of the fields is D gene, V gene, J gene, clone size, CDR3 DNA, CDR3 protein. The D gene is left open where the match is weak. Expanded clones are given a class, and other clones once, few, many or no size at all.

>TRBD2|TRBV6-6|TRBJ2-7|.
TGTGCCAGCAGTTACTCTGGACTAGTGCCCTCCTACGAGCAGTACTTC
CASSYSGLVPSYEQYF
>TRBD1|TRBV30|TRBJ1-2|.
TGTGCCTGGGTCCCCTTTGGGACAGGGAGGGATGGCTACACCTTC
CAWVPFGTGRDGYTF
>TRBD2|TRBV28|TRBJ2-7|.
TGTGCCAGCAGTTCCCGACATTGGGCGGGAGGGCCCCCCTACGAGCAGTACTTC
CASSSRHWAGGPPYEQYF
>TRBD2|TRBV6-6|TRBJ2-3|.
TGTGCCAGCAGGAAACTAGCGGGCACAGATACGCAGTATTTT
CASRKLAGTDTQYF
>.|TRBV15|TRBJ2-3|few
TGTGCCACCAGCAGAGGCTCGGGAGTGAATACGCAGTATTTT
CATSRGSGVNTQYF
>TRBD2|TRBV4-3|TRBJ2-2|.
TGCGCCAGCAGCCATCCTAGCGGGGAGAATGACACCGGGGAGCTGTTTTTT
CASSHPSGENDTGELFF
>.|TRBV10-2|TRBJ2-7|.
TGCGCCACAGGTTGGCCGGCCTACGAGCAGTACTTC
CATGWPAYEQYF
>TRBD2|TRBV6-5|TRBJ2-1|.
TGTGCCAGCAGCATAAGACTAGCGAAAAATGAGCAGTTCTTC
CASSIRLAKNEQFF
>.|TRBV30|TRBJ2-7|.
TGTGCCTGGAGCACTTCCCGCGGGGTCGAGCAGTACTTC
CAWSTSRGVEQYF
>.|TRBV4-3|TRBJ1-4|.
TGCGCCAGCAGCCACCCCTCCACGGGGGGGGAAAAACTGTTTTTT
CASSHPSTGGEKLFF
>TRBD1|TRBV10-3|TRBJ2-7|once
TGTGCCATCAGCGGGACAGGGCCATTACTCTACGAGCAGTACTTC
CAISGTGPLLYEQYF
>TRBD1|TRBV25-1|TRBJ2-5|.
TGTGCCAGCGTTGGGACAGCCGAAGAGACCCAGTACTTC
CASVGTAEETQYF
>TRBD2|TRBV25-1|TRBJ2-7|.
TGTGCCAGCAGTGGGGTAGCGGGAGGGTCCTCCTACGAGCAGTACTTC
CASSGVAGGSSYEQYF
>.|TRBV28|TRBJ1-2|.
TGTGCCAGCAGTTTGCAGGGGCCTATTTATGGCTACACCTTC
CASSLQGPIYGYTF
>.|TRBV7-9|TRBJ2-7|.
TGTGCCAGCAGCGCCGAGGACTGGCCCCACGAGCAGTACTTC
CASSAEDWPHEQYF
>.|TRBV4-1|TRBJ2-1|few
TGCGCCAGCAGCCAAGTTGGGGGGTATGAGCAGTTCTTC
CASSQVGGYEQFF
>.|TRBV6-6|TRBJ2-7|.
TGTGCCAGCAGTTACTCGGAGTACTACGAGCAGTACTTC
CASSYSEYYEQYF
>TRBD1|TRBV19|TRBJ1-5|.
TGTGCCAGTAGGGACAGGAATCGCCAGCCCCAGCATTTT
CASRDRNRQPQHF
>TRBD2|TRBV4-2|TRBJ2-1|.
TGTGCCAGCAGCCCAGGGACTAGCGGGAGGTCGAATGAGCAGTTCTTC
CASSPGTSGRSNEQFF
>.|TRBV2|TRBJ2-1|few
TGTGCCAGCACTAGATCCTACAATGAGCAGTTCTTC
CASTRSYNEQFF
>.|TRBV9|TRBJ1-1|.
TGTGCCAGCAGCCCCCGGGACACGTCTGTGAACACTGAAGCTTTCTTT
CASSPRDTSVNTEAFF
>TRBD2|TRBV10-3|TRBJ2-6|.
TGTGCCATCAGGGGGGGACTAGCGGGAGGATACGGGGCCAACGTCCTGACTTTC
CAIRGGLAGGYGANVLTF
>.|TRBV27|TRBJ1-2|.
TGTGCCAGCAGCCCGGACAGAGCCTTTTACTATGGCTACACCTTC
CASSPDRAFYYGYTF
>TRBD2|TRBV6-5|TRBJ2-6|.
TGTGCCAGCAGTTGGGGAGGGTTCGGGGCCAACGTCCTGACTTTC
CASSWGGFGANVLTF
>TRBD2|TRBV6-5|TRBJ2-7|.
TGTGCCAGCAGTTACTTTACAGAGCGGGACCCATACGAGCAGTACTTC
CASSYFTERDPYEQYF
>TRBD1|TRBV4-3|TRBJ1-5|once
TGCGCCAGCAGCCAGCAGACAGGGGGAAATCAGCCCCAGCATTTT
CASSQQTGGNQPQHF
>.|TRBV15|TRBJ1-4|.
TGTGCCACCAGCAGAGCAGGCTACGCAACTAATGAAAAACTGTTTTTT
CATSRAGYATNEKLFF
>TRBD1|TRBV28|TRBJ2-7|.
TGTGCCAGCAGTTTCCGATGGGACAGCTCCTACGAGCAGTACTTC
CASSFRWDSSYEQYF
>TRBD1|TRBV11-3|TRBJ1-2|few
TGTGCCAGCAGCTTAGGACAGGGCTATGGCTACACCTTC
CASSLGQGYGYTF
>.|TRBV6-1|TRBJ2-7|few
TGTGCCAGCAGTGAAGGGGGGGCAGGGGGCTCCTACGAGCAGTACTTC
CASSEGGAGGSYEQYF
>TRBD2|TRBV29-1|TRBJ2-5|once
TGCAGCGTTGAGAGGGGGTCGTCTAGCGGGAGGGCGCTCCAAGAGACCCAGTACTTC
CSVERGSSSGRALQETQYF
>TRBD2|TRBV11-3|TRBJ2-1|few
TGTGCCAGCAGCTTAGTTGGGACTAGAGGCAATGAGCAGTTCTTC
CASSLVGTRGNEQFF
>.|TRBV27|TRBJ2-7|.
TGTGCCAGCACCCTAAACTACGAGCAGTACTTC
CASTLNYEQYF
>TRBD1|TRBV6-1|TRBJ2-7|.
TGTGCCAGCAGTGACCGGGACAGGTCCTACGAGCAGTACTTC
CASSDRDRSYEQYF
>.|TRBV14|TRBJ2-1|.
TGTGCCAGCAGCCAAGAAGGCGGGTATAGCTCCTACAATGAGCAGTTCTTC
CASSQEGGYSSYNEQFF
>.|TRBV23-1|TRBJ2-1|.
TGCGCCAGCAGTCAATCCCCCCTGGGGGGGCAGTTCTTC
CASSQSPLGGQFF
>TRBD1|TRBV7-9|TRBJ1-5|.
TGTGCCAGCAGCTCTCCGGACAGGGCCGGGGAGCCCCAGCATTTT
CASSSPDRAGEPQHF
>TRBD1|TRBV11-2|TRBJ1-4|.
TGTGCCAGCAGCCTCGACAGGGCCCGGATAACTAATGAAAAACTGTTTTTT
CASSLDRARITNEKLFF
>TRBD1|TRBV11-3|TRBJ2-7|few
TGTGCCAGCAGCTGTGGGGGGACAGGGGTACCCTACGAGCAGTACTTC
CASSCGGTGVPYEQYF
>.|TRBV30|TRBJ1-3|.
TGTGCCTGGAGGAGACCATTCGGGTCTGGAAACACCATATATTTT
CAWRRPFGSGNTIYF